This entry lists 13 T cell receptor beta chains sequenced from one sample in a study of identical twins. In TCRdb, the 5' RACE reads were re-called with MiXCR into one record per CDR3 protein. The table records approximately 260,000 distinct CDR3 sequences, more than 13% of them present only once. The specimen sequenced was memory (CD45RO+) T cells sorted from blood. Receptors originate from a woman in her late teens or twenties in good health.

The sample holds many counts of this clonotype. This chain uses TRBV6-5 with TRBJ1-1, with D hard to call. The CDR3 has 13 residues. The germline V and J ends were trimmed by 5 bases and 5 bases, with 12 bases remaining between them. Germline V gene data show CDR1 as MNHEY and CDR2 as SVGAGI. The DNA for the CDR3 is TGTGCCAGCAGTCCCGATGGGGAAACTGAAGCTTTCTTT. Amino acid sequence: CASSPDGETEAFF.

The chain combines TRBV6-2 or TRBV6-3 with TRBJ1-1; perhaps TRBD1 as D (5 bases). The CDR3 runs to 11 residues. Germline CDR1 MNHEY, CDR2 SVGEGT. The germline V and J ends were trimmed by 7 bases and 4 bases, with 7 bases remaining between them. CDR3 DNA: TGTGCCAGCATAGACAGCACTGAAGCTTTCTTT. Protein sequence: CASIDSTEAFF.

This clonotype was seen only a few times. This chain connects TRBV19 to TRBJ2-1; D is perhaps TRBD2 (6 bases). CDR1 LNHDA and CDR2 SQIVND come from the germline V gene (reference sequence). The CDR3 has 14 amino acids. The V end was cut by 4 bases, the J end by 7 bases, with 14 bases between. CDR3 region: CASSKVAAKNEQFF. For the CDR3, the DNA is TGTGCCAGTAGTAAGGTAGCGGCTAAGAATGAGCAGTTCTTC.

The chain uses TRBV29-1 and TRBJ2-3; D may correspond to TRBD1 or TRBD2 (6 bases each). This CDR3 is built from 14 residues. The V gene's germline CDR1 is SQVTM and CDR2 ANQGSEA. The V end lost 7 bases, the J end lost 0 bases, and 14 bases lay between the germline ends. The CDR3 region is CSAGGTTSTDTQYF. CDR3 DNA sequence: TGCAGCGCTGGAGGGACAACTAGCACAGATACGCAGTATTTT.

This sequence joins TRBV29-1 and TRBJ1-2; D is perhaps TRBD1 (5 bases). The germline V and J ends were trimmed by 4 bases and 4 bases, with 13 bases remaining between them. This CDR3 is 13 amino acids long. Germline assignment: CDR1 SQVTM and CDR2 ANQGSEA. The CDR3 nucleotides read TGCAGCGTTGGGGGGTTCGACCTCTATGGCTACACCTTC. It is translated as CSVGGFDLYGYTF.

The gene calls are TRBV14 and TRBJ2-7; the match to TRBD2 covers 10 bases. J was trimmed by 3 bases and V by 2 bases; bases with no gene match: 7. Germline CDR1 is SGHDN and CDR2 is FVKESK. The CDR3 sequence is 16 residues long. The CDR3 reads CASSQTGTSVIYEQYF. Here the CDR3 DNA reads TGTGCCAGCAGCCAAACCGGGACTAGCGTCATCTACGAGCAGTACTTC.

The CDR3 loop reads CASKPSGGGSTDTQYF. DNA of the CDR3: TGTGCCAGCAAACCCAGCGGGGGGGGTAGCACAGATACGCAGTATTTT. The chain is built from TRBV28 and TRBJ2-3; 10 positions match TRBD2. This CDR3 contains 16 residues. V dropped 7 bases and J dropped 0; count of bases not matched to a gene: 7. CDR1 is MDHEN, CDR2 SYDVKM, per germline.

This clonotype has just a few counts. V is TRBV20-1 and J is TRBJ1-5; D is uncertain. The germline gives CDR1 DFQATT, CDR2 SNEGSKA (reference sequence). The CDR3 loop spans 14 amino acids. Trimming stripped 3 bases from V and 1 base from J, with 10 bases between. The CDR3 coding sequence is TGCAGTGCTAGGGCGGGCGCAAGCAATCAGCCCCAGCATTTT. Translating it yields CSARAGASNQPQHF.

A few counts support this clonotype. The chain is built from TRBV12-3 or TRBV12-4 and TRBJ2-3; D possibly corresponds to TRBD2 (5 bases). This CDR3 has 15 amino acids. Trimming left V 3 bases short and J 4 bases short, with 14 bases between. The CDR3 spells CASSFDTGGPDTQYF. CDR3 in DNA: TGTGCCAGCAGTTTCGACACCGGAGGCCCAGATACGCAGTATTTT.

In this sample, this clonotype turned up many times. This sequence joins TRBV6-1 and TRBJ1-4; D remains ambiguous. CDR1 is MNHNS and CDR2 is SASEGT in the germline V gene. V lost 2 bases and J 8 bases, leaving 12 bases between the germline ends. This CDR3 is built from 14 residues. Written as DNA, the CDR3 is TGTGCCAGCAGTGAATATACAGTTGCGGAAAAACTGTTTTTT. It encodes CASSEYTVAEKLFF.

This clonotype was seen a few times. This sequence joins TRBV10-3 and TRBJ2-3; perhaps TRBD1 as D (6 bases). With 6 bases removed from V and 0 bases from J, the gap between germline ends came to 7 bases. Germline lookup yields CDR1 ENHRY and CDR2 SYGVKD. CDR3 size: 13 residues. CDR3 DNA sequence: TGTGCCATCAGGGACAGCAGCACAGATACGCAGTATTTT. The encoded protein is CAIRDSSTDTQYF.

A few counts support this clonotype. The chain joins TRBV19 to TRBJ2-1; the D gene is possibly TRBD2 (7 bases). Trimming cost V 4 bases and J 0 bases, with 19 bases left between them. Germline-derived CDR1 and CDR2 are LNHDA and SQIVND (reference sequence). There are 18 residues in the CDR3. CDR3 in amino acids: CASSKTSFRGSSYNEQFF. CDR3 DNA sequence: TGTGCCAGTAGTAAGACTAGCTTTAGGGGGAGCTCCTACAATGAGCAGTTCTTC. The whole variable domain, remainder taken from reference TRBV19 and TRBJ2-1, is DGGITQSPKYLFRKEGQNVTLSCEQNLNHDAMYWYRQDPGQGLRLIYYSQIVNDFQKGDIAEGYSVSREKKESFPLTVTSAQKNPTAFYLCASSKTSFRGSSYNEQFFGPGTRLTVL.

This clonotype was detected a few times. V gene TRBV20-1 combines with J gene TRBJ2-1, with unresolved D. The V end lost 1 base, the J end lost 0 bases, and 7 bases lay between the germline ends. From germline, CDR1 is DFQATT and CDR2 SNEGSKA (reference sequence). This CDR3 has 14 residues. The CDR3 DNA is TGCAGTGCTAGAGGGCGTTACTCCTACAATGAGCAGTTCTTC. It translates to CSARGRYSYNEQFF.